The 10 T cell receptor beta chains presented below share a single source sample, sequenced in a study of blood T cell repertoires in COVID-19. Sequencing used immunoSEQ multiplex PCR; TCRdb keeps in-frame clones, though not all of them. The profile shows roughly 27,000 clones, 90% to 95% of them singletons. The specimen sequenced was peripheral blood. These receptors were taken from a human donor with active COVID-19. The donor label of this sample is uncertain.

This clone has only one observation. The chain combines TRBV11-2 with TRBJ2-7; 9 nucleotides line up with TRBD1. CDR1 and CDR2 from the germline V gene are SGHAT and FQNNGV. V shed 1 base and J 2 bases; nucleotides not matched to a gene: 3. The CDR3 extends over 15 amino acids. The CDR3 sequence: CASSLGGTGTYEQYF. CDR3 DNA sequence: TGTGCCAGCAGCTTAGGAGGGACAGGGACCTACGAGCAGTACTTC.

The V call is TRBV28, the J call TRBJ2-7; a possible D gene is TRBD1 (5 bases). The CDR3 consists of 15 residues. Trimming pared 3 bases from V and 3 bases from J, leaving 15 bases between. The V gene's germline CDR1 is MDHEN and CDR2 SYDVKM. CDR3: CASSFPTDNLYEQYF. In DNA, the CDR3 is TGTGCCAGCAGTTTTCCGACAGACAACCTCTACGAGCAGTACTTC.

This chain's CDR3 is CASSSSGGEDTQYF. DNA for the CDR3: TGTGCCAGCAGCAGTAGCGGGGGGGAGGATACGCAGTATTTT. The V call is TRBV4-2, the J call TRBJ2-3, with 11 bases matching TRBD2. The CDR3 totals 14 residues. Germline V gives CDR1 LGHNA, CDR2 YNFKEQ. Losses at the gene ends were 5 bases for V and 6 bases for J; bases not matched to a gene: 4.

This chain connects TRBV9 to TRBJ2-7; weak D call: TRBD2 (5 bases). Trimming left V 0 bases short and J 2 bases short, with 9 bases between. There are 14 residues in the CDR3. Germline V gene sequence: CDR1 SGDLS, CDR2 YYNGEE. CDR3 in amino acids: CASSVELVAYEQYF. In nucleotides, the CDR3 is TGTGCCAGCAGCGTAGAACTAGTCGCCTACGAGCAGTACTTC.

The CDR3 loop reads CASSDLRGGAGELFF. CDR3 DNA: TGTGCCAGCAGTGATTTAAGAGGAGGGGCCGGGGAGCTGTTTTTT. The V and J genes are TRBV25-1 and TRBJ2-2; TRBD2 is a possible D gene (6 bases). Germline CDR1 is MGHDK and CDR2 is SYGVNS. Trimming cost V 3 bases and J 6 bases, with 14 bases left between them. The CDR3 spans 15 residues. The entire variable domain, with the rest obtained from reference TRBV25-1 and TRBJ2-2, is as follows: EADIYQTPRYLVIGTGKKITLECSQTMGHDKMYWYQQDPGMELHLIHYSYGVNSTEKGDLSSESTVSRIRTEHFPLTLESARPSHTSQYLCASSDLRGGAGELFFGEGSRLTVL.

This chain joins TRBV6-2 or TRBV6-3 and TRBJ2-7, with D possibly TRBD2 on 5 matching bases. The CDR3 loop spans 12 amino acids. Germline values: CDR1 MNHEY, CDR2 SVGEGT. Trimming shortened V by 3 bases and J by 9 bases, and 12 bases separated the two germline ends. CDR3 region: CASSYTGSGQYF. As DNA, the CDR3 is TGTGCCAGCAGTTATACGGGGTCCGGGCAGTACTTC.

The chain links TRBV13 to TRBJ2-1; 8 nucleotides agree with TRBD2. V was clipped by 5 bases and J by 9 bases; unmatched bases: 12. The CDR3 contains 15 residues. Germline CDR1 is PRHDT and CDR2 is FYEKMQ (reference sequence). CDR3 residues: CASSIGGAPSSEQFF. The CDR3 nucleotides are TGTGCCAGCAGCATCGGGGGGGCCCCCTCAAGTGAGCAGTTCTTC.

This chain links TRBV7-2 with TRBJ1-6, with TRBD1 matching over 7 bases. The CDR3 sequence is 15 residues long. Germline V CDR1 and CDR2: SGHTA, FQGNSA. V lost 0 bases, J lost 6 bases, and 2 bases stayed unmatched. The CDR3 nucleotides are TGTGCCAGCAGCTTAGCAACAGGGGCTAATTCACCCCTCCACTTT. Protein: CASSLATGANSPLHF.

The chain uses TRBV5-1 and TRBJ2-3; possibly TRBD2 for D (6 bases). Germline CDR1 reads SGHRS; CDR2 reads YFSETQ. The CDR3 has 13 residues. The V gene lost 7 bases and the J gene lost 2 bases, with 11 bases spanning the gap. In DNA form, the CDR3 reads TGCGCCAGCTTCAGCGGGCCCACAGATACGCAGTATTTT. Protein sequence: CASFSGPTDTQYF.

CDR3 in amino acids: CASSQQGSGQPQHF. DNA of the CDR3: TGTGCCAGCAGCCAACAGGGGTCCGGCCAGCCCCAGCATTTT. The chain employs TRBV7-2 and TRBJ1-5, with TRBD1 matching 7 bases. This CDR3 has 14 amino acids. Unmatched junction bases numbered 8, after V lost 5 bases and J lost 7 bases. Per the germline V gene, CDR1 is SGHTA and CDR2 is FQGNSA.